This TCR beta chain was recovered during a study of T cells after yellow fever vaccination. Worth noting for this clonotype: The junction departs from the called germline gene at one end, perhaps through a read error.

Germline values: CDR1 DFQATT, CDR2 SNEGSKA (reference sequence). The CDR3 loop spans 15 amino acids. One entry per CDR3 protein results from TCRdb running MiXCR on the 5' RACE reads. The table has 500,000 to 650,000 distinct CDR3 sequences, around an eighth seen once. Source: PBMCs, taken on the day of the yellow fever booster vaccination. The chain combines TRBV20-1 with TRBJ2-2, with TRBD2 identical over 8 bases. The receptor was derived from a young man who received the YFV17D yellow fever vaccine. CDR3: CSARREGRGTGQLFF. CDR3 nucleotides: TGCAGTGCTAGACGGGAGGGCCGTGGCACCGGGCAGCTGTTTTTT.